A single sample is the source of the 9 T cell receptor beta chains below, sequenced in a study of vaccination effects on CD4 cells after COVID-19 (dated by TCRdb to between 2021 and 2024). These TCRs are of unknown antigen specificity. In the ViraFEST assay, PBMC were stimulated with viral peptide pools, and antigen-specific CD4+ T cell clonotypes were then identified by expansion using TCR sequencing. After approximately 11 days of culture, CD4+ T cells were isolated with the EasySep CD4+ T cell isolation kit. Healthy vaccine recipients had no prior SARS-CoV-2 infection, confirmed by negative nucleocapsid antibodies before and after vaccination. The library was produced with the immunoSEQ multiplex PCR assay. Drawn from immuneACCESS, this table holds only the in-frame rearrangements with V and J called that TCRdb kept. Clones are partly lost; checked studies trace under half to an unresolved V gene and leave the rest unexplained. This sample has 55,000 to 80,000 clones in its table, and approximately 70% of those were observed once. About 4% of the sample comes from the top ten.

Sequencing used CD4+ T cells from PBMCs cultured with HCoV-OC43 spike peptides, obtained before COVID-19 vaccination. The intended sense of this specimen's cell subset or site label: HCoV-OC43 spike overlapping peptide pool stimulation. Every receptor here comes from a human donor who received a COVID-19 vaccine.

CDR3 sequence reads: CASSQTIGYGYTF. CDR3 DNA: TGTGCCAGCAGCCAAACGATTGGGTATGGCTACACCTTC. This chain joins TRBV3-1 (or the pseudogene TRBV3-2) and TRBJ1-2; no clear D gene. Germline V gene data show CDR1 as LGHDT and CDR2 as YNNKEL (reference sequence). Trimming stripped 2 bases from V and 5 bases from J, with 9 bases between. The CDR3 has 13 residues.

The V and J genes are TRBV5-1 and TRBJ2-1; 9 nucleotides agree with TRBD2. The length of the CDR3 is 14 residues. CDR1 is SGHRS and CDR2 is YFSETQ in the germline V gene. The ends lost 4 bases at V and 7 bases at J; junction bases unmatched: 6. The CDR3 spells CASSIRGRGNEQFF. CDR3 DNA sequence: TGCGCCAGCAGCATCCGCGGGAGGGGTAATGAGCAGTTCTTC.

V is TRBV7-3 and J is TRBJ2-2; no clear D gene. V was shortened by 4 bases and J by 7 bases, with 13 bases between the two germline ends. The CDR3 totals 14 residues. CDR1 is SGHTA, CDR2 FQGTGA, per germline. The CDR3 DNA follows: TGTGCCAGCAGCTCCGGGCAATTAGACGGGGAGCTGTTTTTT. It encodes CASSSGQLDGELFF.

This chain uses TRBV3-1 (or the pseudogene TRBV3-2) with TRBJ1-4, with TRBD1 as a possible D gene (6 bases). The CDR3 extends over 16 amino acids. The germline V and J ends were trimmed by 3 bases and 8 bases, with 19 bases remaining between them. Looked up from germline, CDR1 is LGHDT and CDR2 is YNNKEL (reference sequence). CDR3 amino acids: CASSQRAGGVREKLFF. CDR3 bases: TGTGCCAGCAGCCAGAGGGCGGGGGGCGTCAGGGAAAAACTGTTTTTT.

In DNA form, the CDR3 reads TGTGCCAGCAGCTTAAATTCCCTAACCAATGAGCAGTTCTTC. Its translation is CASSLNSLTNEQFF. The rearrangement links TRBV11-3 to TRBJ2-1; D unresolved. The CDR3 runs to 14 residues. The germline V gene has CDR1 SGHNT and CDR2 YENEEA. V gave up 2 bases and J gave up 6 bases, with 11 bases separating them.

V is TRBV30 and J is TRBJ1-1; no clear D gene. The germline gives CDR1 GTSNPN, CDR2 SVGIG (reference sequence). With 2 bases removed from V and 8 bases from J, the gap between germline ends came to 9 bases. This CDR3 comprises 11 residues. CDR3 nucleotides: TGTGCCTGGAGTCAATGGGGAGAAGCTTTCTTT. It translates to CAWSQWGEAFF.

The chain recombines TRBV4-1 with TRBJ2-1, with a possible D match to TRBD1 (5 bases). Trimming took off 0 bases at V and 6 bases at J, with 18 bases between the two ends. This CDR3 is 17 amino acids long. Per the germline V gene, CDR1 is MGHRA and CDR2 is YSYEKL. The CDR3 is CASSQDFGAHRLNEQFF. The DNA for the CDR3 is TGCGCCAGCAGCCAAGATTTTGGGGCACACCGACTCAATGAGCAGTTCTTC.

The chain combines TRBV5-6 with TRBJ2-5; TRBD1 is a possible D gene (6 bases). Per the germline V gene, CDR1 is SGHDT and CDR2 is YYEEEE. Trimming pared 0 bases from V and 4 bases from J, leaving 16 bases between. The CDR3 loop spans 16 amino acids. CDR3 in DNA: TGTGCCAGCAGCTTGGACCTTTACAGGGTGGGAGAGACCCAGTACTTC. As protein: CASSLDLYRVGETQYF.

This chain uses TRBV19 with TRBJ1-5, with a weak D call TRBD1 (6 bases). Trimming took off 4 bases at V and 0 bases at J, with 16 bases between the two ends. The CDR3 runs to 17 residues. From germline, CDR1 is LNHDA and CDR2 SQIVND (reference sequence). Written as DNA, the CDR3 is TGTGCCAGTAGTAGGGCAGGGGACACCTTTAGCAATCAGCCCCAGCATTTT. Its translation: CASSRAGDTFSNQPQHF. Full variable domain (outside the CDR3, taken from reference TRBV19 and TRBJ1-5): DGGITQSPKYLFRKEGQNVTLSCEQNLNHDAMYWYRQDPGQGLRLIYYSQIVNDFQKGDIAEGYSVSREKKESFPLTVTSAQKNPTAFYLCASSRAGDTFSNQPQHFGDGTRLSIL.